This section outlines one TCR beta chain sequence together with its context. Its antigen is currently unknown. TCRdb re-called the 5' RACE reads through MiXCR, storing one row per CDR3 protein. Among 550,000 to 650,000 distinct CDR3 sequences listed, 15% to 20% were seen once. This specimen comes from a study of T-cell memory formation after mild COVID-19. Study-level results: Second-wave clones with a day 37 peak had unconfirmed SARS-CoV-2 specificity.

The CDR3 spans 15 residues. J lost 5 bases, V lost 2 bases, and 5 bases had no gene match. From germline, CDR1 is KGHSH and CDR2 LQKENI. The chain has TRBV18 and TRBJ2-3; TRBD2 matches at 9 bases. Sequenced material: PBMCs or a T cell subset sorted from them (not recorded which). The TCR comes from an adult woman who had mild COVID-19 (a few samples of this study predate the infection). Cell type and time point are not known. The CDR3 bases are TGTGCCAGCTCACCAGCGGGAGGGGGCGTAGATACGCAGTATTTT. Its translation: CASSPAGGGVDTQYF. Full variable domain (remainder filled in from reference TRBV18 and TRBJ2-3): NAGVMQNPRHLVRRRGQEARLRCSPMKGHSHVYWYRQLPEEGLKFMVYLQKENIIDESGMPKERFSAEFPKEGPSILRIQQVVRGDSAAYFCASSPAGGGVDTQYFGPGTRLTVL.